The rows below give T cell receptor beta chains drawn from one sample of a study of T cells after yellow fever vaccination. TCRdb re-called the 5' RACE reads with MiXCR, one entry per CDR3 protein. Of around 73,000 distinct CDR3 sequences in the sample, about 7.7% were seen once. The specimen was CD8+ T cells sorted from PBMCs, collected on the day of the yellow fever booster vaccination. These receptors were obtained from a man aged 25-40 years who received the YFV17D yellow fever vaccine. Each CDR3 is given with its conserved first and last residue. The D gene is left open where the match is weak. For some rows the clone size is stated as once, few or many, or as a class when expanded; others skip it.

few	TRBJ1-1	TRBV15	-	CATSRYGSGLAATEAFF	TGTGCCACCAGCAGATACGGTTCGGGACTCGCGGCAACTGAAGCTTTCTTT
few	TRBJ2-7	TRBV5-6	TRBD2	CASSSAGVSFEQYF	TGTGCCAGCAGCTCAGCGGGAGTCTCTTTCGAGCAGTACTTC
-	TRBJ2-1	TRBV23-1	TRBD2	CASAQEGGPYNEQFF	TGCGCCAGCGCTCAAGAGGGAGGGCCCTACAATGAGCAGTTCTTC
-	TRBJ1-5	TRBV7-8	-	CASSFGGGSNQPQHF	TGTGCCAGCAGCTTCGGAGGCGGTAGCAATCAGCCCCAGCATTTT
many	TRBJ2-1	TRBV5-1	-	CASSLVASRTDFYNEQFF	TGCGCCAGCAGCTTGGTAGCGTCACGGACAGACTTCTACAATGAGCAGTTCTTC
many	TRBJ2-7	TRBV6-2/TRBV6-3	-	CASSYSRHEQYF	TGTGCCAGCAGTTACTCCCGACACGAGCAGTACTTC
-	TRBJ2-7	TRBV20-1	TRBD2	CSARERTSGPYEQYF	TGCAGTGCTAGAGAGCGGACTAGCGGTCCCTACGAGCAGTACTTC
few	TRBJ1-3	TRBV11-2	-	CASSPQGGDPIYF	TGTGCCAGCAGCCCCCAAGGGGGGGACCCCATATATTTT
-	TRBJ2-3	TRBV7-2	TRBD2	CASSLATSGRASGITDTQYF	TGTGCCAGCAGCTTAGCGACTAGCGGGAGGGCCTCGGGTATCACAGATACGCAGTATTTT
few	TRBJ2-3	TRBV6-1	-	CASSETPIGPDTQYF	TGTGCCAGCAGTGAAACTCCCATCGGGCCAGATACGCAGTATTTT
many	TRBJ2-3	TRBV15	TRBD1	CATSREQGGRDTQYF	TGTGCCACCAGCAGAGAACAGGGGGGTAGGGATACGCAGTATTTT
many	TRBJ2-7	TRBV9	-	CASSPTLGLYEQYF	TGTGCCAGCAGCCCCACTCTGGGACTCTACGAGCAGTACTTC
many	TRBJ2-7	TRBV10-2	-	CASSEGTDYEQYF	TGCGCCAGCAGTGAAGGCACGGACTACGAGCAGTACTTC
few	TRBJ2-3	TRBV9	-	CASSSRTPAGDTQYF	TGTGCCAGCAGCTCTAGGACTCCCGCCGGAGATACGCAGTATTTT
few	TRBJ2-3	TRBV20-1	TRBD2	CSAWTSGSRVLSTDTQYF	TGCAGTGCTTGGACTAGCGGGAGTAGGGTTTTGAGCACAGATACGCAGTATTTT
-	TRBJ2-1	TRBV7-8	-	CASSLGFGSSYNEQFF	TGTGCCAGCAGCTTAGGATTCGGGAGCTCCTACAATGAGCAGTTCTTC
few	TRBJ2-7	TRBV5-1	-	CASSFRNADYEQYF	TGCGCCAGCAGCTTCAGAAACGCCGATTACGAGCAGTACTTC
few	TRBJ1-2	TRBV20-1	-	CSARGLGGDYGYTF	TGCAGTGCTAGAGGTTTGGGGGGGGACTATGGCTACACCTTC
many	TRBJ2-1	TRBV4-1	-	CASSQDPQYNEQFF	TGCGCCAGCAGCCAAGATCCCCAGTACAATGAGCAGTTCTTC
-	TRBJ2-1	TRBV20-1	TRBD2	CSAELAGTYNEQFF	TGCAGTGCTGAACTAGCGGGAACCTACAATGAGCAGTTCTTC
-	TRBJ2-3	TRBV20-1	-	CSARDSIRDTQYF	TGCAGTGCTAGAGATAGTATAAGGGATACGCAGTATTTT
-	TRBJ2-5	TRBV28	-	CAKLLKEETQYF	TGTGCCAAATTACTGAAGGAGGAGACCCAGTACTTC
few	TRBJ2-5	TRBV20-1	-	CSAPPGPLSETQYF	TGCAGTGCTCCCCCGGGACCCCTGAGCGAGACCCAGTACTTC
many	TRBJ2-6	TRBV9	TRBD1	CASSVEQGISGANVLTF	TGTGCCAGCAGCGTAGAACAGGGGATCTCTGGGGCCAACGTCCTGACTTTC